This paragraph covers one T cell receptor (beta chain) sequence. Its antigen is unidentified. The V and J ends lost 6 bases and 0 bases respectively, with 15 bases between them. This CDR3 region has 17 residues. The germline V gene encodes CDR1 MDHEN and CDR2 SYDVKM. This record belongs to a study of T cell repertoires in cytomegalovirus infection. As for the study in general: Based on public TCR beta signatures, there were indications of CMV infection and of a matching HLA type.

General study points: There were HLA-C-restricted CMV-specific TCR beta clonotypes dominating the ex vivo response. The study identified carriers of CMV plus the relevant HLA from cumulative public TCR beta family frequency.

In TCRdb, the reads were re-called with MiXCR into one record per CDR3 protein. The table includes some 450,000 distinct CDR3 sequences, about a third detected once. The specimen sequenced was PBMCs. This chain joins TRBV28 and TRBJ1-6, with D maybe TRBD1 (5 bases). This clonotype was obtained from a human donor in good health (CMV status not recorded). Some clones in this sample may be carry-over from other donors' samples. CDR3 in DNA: TGTGCCAGCAGACACGGGACGGTGAGCTCCTATAATTCACCCCTCCACTTT. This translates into CASRHGTVSSYNSPLHF.